This passage covers 9 T cell receptor beta chains from one sample sequenced in a study of human T cells and chemical hapten exposure. MiXCR was run by TCRdb on the RACE reads, yielding one entry per CDR3 protein. The sample shows about 360,000 distinct CDR3 sequences, roughly 4.8% of them seen only once. Time point described: patch test 1, 2 weeks after DPC sensitization. Treatment reported: therapeutic diphenylcyclopropenone sensitization with weekly scalp DPC. The material was whole blood, obtained in connection with sensitization to the hapten diphenylcyclopropenone (DPC). These receptors were taken from a woman in her forties or fifties with alopecia areata. Some clones in this sample may be carry-over from other donors' samples.

There are many counts of this clonotype. The rearrangement links TRBV7-8 to TRBJ2-5, with 8 bases that match TRBD2. CDR1 and CDR2 (germline): SGHVS, FQNEAQ. CDR3 length: 14 amino acids. The J segment lost 0 bases and the V segment lost 6 bases, leaving 3 bases of the junction unmatched. CDR3 bases: TGTGCCAGCAGTAGCGGGGAGTACCAAGAGACCCAGTACTTC. Translating gives CASSSGEYQETQYF.

This clonotype has a count of ten or more. V usage is TRBV3-1 and J usage is TRBJ2-5, with D uncertain. Germline lookup yields CDR1 LGHDT and CDR2 YNNKEL (reference sequence). The CDR3 is 14 residues long. The V and J ends lost 7 bases and 3 bases respectively, with 15 bases between them. The DNA for the CDR3 is TGTGCCAGCACCCCACATGACGCTGAAGAGACCCAGTACTTC. This sequence encodes CASTPHDAEETQYF.

Written as DNA, the CDR3 is TGTGCCAGCGAGGGGAGTAACACTGAAGCTTTCTTT. This codes for CASEGSNTEAFF. The V gene is TRBV5-4, the J gene TRBJ1-1; D may be TRBD1 (5 bases). The V gene lost 7 bases and the J gene lost 2 bases, with 9 bases spanning the gap. Germline CDR1 is SGHNT and CDR2 is YYREEE (reference sequence). This CDR3 is 12 amino acids long. Filled out from reference TRBV5-4 and TRBJ1-1, the complete variable domain reads ETGVTQSPTHLIKTRGQQVTLRCSSQSGHNTVSWYQQALGQGPQFIFQYYREEENGRGNFPPRFSGLQFPNYSSELNVNALELDDSALYLCASEGSNTEAFFGQGTRLTVV.

This clonotype has ten or more counts. The V and J genes are TRBV4-2 and TRBJ2-5; TRBD1 matches 8 bases. CDR3 size: 15 residues. The junction had 5 bases not matched to a gene; V was cut back by 0 bases and J by 5 bases. Per germline, CDR1 LGHNA and CDR2 YNFKEQ. DNA for the CDR3: TGTGCCAGCAGCCAAGAACCAGGGGGCGGGGAGACCCAGTACTTC. It is translated as CASSQEPGGGETQYF.

This clonotype was seen at least ten times. This chain uses TRBV7-3 with TRBJ1-2, with 7 bases that match TRBD1. Germline V gene sequence: CDR1 SGHTA, CDR2 FQGTGA. This CDR3 has 14 residues. J lost 6 bases, V lost 3 bases, and 7 bases had no gene match. Written as DNA, the CDR3 is TGTGCCAGCAGCTTGACAGGGTTGGGAGATGGCTACACCTTC. This sequence encodes CASSLTGLGDGYTF.

The V call is TRBV30, the J call TRBJ2-5; no clear D. With 5 bases removed from V and 5 bases from J, the gap between germline ends came to 15 bases. The germline CDR1 and CDR2 sequences are GTSNPN and SVGIG (reference sequence). The CDR3 sequence is 13 residues long. CDR3 nucleotide sequence: TGTGCCTGGGCCCTGGGGAATACGGAGACCCAGTACTTC. This encodes CAWALGNTETQYF.

Only a few counts were recorded for this clonotype. This chain joins TRBV5-1 and TRBJ2-3; 9 bases match TRBD1. The junction had 13 bases not matched to a gene; V was cut back by 3 bases and J by 11 bases. The CDR3 has 15 amino acids. Germline V CDR1 and CDR2: SGHRS, YFSETQ. The DNA of the CDR3 is TGCGCCAGCAGCTGGACCGGGACAGGGCTAGAGGGGCAGTATTTT. Protein sequence: CASSWTGTGLEGQYF.

This clonotype has only a few counts. The J gene is TRBJ2-1, the V gene TRBV11-2, with D tentatively TRBD1 (6 bases). The CDR3 has 12 amino acids. V lost 5 bases to trimming and J lost 10 bases, with 12 bases between them. Germline values: CDR1 SGHAT, CDR2 FQNNGV. The CDR3 spells CASSIMTGEQFF. CDR3 coding DNA: TGTGCCAGCAGCATTATGACAGGAGAGCAGTTCTTC.

V is TRBV7-9 and J is TRBJ2-3, with TRBD2 matching 13 bases. The V gene end was trimmed by 3 bases and the J gene end by 4 bases; junction bases not matched to a gene: 4. The CDR3 is 16 residues long. Germline V gene data show CDR1 as SEHNR and CDR2 as FQNEAQ (reference sequence). This CDR3 is CASSFGLAGAADTQYF. The CDR3 region has the DNA TGTGCCAGCAGCTTCGGACTAGCGGGGGCGGCAGATACGCAGTATTTT.